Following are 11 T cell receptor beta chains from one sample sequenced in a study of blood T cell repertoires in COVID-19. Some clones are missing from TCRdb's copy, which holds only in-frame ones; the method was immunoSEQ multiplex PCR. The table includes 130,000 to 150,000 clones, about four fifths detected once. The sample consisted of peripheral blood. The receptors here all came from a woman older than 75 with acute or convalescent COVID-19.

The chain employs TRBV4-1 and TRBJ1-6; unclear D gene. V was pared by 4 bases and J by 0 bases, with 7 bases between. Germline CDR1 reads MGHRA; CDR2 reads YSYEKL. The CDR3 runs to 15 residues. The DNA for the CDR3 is TGCGCCAGCAGCCGGCAGGACTCCTATAATTCACCCCTCCACTTT. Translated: CASSRQDSYNSPLHF.

The DNA for the CDR3 is TGTGCCAGTAACATTCGCTCGAGGCTAGCGGCTGCCGGGGAGCTGTTTTTT. Its translation: CASNIRSRLAAAGELFF. This chain uses TRBV19 with TRBJ2-2; TRBD2 aligns across 7 bases. The germline gives CDR1 LNHDA, CDR2 SQIVND (reference sequence). V shed 7 bases and J 6 bases; nucleotides not matched to a gene: 17. This CDR3 has 17 amino acids.

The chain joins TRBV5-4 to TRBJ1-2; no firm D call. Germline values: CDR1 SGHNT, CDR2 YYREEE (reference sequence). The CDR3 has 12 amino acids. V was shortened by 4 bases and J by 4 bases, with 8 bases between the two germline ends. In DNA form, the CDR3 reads TGTGCCAGCAGCCCCGACTCCTATGGCTACACCTTC. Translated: CASSPDSYGYTF. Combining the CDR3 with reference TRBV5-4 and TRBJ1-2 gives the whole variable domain ETGVTQSPTHLIKTRGQQVTLRCSSQSGHNTVSWYQQALGQGPQFIFQYYREEENGRGNFPPRFSGLQFPNYSSELNVNALELDDSALYLCASSPDSYGYTFGSGTRLTVV.

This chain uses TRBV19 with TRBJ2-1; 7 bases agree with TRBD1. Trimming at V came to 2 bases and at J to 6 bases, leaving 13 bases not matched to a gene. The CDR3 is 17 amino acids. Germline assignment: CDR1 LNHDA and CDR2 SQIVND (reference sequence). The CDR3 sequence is CASSISSGTVLINEQFF. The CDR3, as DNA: TGTGCCAGTAGTATATCGTCCGGGACAGTATTGATCAATGAGCAGTTCTTC.

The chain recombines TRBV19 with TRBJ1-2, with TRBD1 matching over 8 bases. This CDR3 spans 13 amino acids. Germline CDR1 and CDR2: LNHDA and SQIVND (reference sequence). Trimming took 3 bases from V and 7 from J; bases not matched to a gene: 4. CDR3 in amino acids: CASSIGDRSGYTF. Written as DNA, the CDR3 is TGTGCCAGTAGTATCGGGGACAGGTCTGGCTACACCTTC.

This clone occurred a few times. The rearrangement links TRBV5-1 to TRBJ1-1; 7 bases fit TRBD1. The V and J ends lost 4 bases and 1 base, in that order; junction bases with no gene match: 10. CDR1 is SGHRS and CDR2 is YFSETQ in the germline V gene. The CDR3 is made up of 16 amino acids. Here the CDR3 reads CASSPSPRQGNTEAFF. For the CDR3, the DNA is TGCGCCAGCAGCCCGTCCCCCCGACAGGGGAACACTGAAGCTTTCTTT.

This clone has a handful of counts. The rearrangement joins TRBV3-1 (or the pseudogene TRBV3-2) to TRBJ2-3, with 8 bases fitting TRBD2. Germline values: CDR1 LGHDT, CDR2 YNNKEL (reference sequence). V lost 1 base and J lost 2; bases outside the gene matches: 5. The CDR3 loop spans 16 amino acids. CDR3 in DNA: TGTGCCAGCAGCCAAGGTAGCGGGGTGTTCACAGATACGCAGTATTTT. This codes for CASSQGSGVFTDTQYF.

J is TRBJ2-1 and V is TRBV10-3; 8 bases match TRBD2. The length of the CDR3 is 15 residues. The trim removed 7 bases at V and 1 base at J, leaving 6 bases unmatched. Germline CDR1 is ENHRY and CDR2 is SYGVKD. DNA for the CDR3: TGTGCCATCAACGGACAGCGGGGGTCCTACAATGAGCAGTTCTTC. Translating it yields CAINGQRGSYNEQFF.

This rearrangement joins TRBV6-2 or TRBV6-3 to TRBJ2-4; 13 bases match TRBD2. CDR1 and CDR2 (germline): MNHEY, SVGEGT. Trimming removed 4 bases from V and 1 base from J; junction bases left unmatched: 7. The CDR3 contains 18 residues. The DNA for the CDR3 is TGTGCCAGCAGTTCGTCTGGACTAGCGGGGGTGGCCAAAAACATTCAGTACTTC. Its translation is CASSSSGLAGVAKNIQYF.

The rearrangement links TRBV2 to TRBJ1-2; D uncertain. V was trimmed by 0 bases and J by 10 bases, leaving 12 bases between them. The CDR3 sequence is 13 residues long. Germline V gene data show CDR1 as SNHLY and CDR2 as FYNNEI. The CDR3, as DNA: TGTGCCAGCAGTGAAGCGGCCGGGGTCCTCTACACCTTC. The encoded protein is CASSEAAGVLYTF.

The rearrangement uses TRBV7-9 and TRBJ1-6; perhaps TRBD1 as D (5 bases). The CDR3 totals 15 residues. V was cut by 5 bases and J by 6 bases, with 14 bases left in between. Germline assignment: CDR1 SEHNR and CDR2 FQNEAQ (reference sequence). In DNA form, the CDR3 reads TGTGCCAGCAGCACCCCCACAGGCTCTAATTCACCCCTCCACTTT. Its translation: CASSTPTGSNSPLHF.